This T cell receptor beta chain was profiled in a study of blood T cell repertoires in COVID-19. Across the whole study: In each case, the material was cDNA or gDNA derived from T cells, B-cell-depleted T cells, or PBMCs.

CDR3 length: 15 amino acids. Trimming shortened V by 6 bases and J by 7 bases, and 21 bases separated the two germline ends. In germline, CDR1 is MNHEY, CDR2 SVGAGI. Per the original methods: Amplified reference gene primers provided the basis for estimating nucleated cell counts. TCRdb's copy holds only in-frame clones and misses some; the assay was immunoSEQ multiplex PCR. The V and J calls and clone size were taken over from that table, and D and trimming were inferred from the DNA. The profile shows roughly 230,000 clones, 84% of them singletons. The receptor comes from a man between 50 and 59 years old with acute or convalescent COVID-19. Sequences were obtained from peripheral blood. The gene calls are TRBV6-5 and TRBJ1-1; D might be TRBD1 (5 bases). CDR3 in DNA: TGTGCCAGCAGCCAGAGCAAGACAGAGACGTTTGAAGCTTTCTTT. It translates to CASSQSKTETFEAFF.